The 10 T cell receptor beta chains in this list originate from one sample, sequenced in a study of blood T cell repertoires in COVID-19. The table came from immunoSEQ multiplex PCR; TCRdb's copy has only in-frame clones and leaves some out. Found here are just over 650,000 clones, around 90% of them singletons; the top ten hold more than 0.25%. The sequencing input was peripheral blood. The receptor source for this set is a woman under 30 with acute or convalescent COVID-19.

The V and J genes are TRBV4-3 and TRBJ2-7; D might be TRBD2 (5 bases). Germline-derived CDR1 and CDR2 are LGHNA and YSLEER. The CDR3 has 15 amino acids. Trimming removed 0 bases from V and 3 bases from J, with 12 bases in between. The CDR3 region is CASSQESGSVYEQYF. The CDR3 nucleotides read TGCGCCAGCAGCCAAGAGAGCGGCAGCGTCTACGAGCAGTACTTC.

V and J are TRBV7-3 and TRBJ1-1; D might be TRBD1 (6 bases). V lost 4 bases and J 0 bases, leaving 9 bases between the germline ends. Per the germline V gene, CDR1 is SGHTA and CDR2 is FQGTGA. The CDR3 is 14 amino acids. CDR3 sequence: CASSSRGMNTEAFF. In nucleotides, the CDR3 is TGTGCCAGCAGCTCCAGGGGAATGAACACTGAAGCTTTCTTT.

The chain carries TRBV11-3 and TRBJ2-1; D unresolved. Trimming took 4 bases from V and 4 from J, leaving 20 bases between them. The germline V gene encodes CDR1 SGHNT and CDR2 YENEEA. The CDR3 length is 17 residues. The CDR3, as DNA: TGTGCCAGCAGCTCGAGCCCCGCCGTAGCCGATTACAATGAGCAGTTCTTC. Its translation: CASSSSPAVADYNEQFF.

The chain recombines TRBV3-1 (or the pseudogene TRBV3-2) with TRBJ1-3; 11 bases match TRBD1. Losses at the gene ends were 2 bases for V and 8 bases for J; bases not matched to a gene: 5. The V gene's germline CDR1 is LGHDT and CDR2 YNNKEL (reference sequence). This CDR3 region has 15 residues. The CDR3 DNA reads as TGTGCCAGCAGCCAATATGGGACAGGGGGGGACACCATATATTTT. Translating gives CASSQYGTGGDTIYF.

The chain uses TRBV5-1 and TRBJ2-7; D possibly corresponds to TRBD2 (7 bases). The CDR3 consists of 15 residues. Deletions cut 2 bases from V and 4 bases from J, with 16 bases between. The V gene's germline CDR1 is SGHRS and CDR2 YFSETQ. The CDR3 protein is CASSLGGGSPYEQYF. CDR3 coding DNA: TGCGCCAGCAGCTTAGGGGGAGGGTCCCCATACGAGCAGTACTTC.

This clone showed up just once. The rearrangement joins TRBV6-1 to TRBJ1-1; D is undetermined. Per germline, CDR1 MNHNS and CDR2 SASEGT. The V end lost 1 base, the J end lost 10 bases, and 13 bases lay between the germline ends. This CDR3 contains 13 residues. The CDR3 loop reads CASSEDISLGAFF. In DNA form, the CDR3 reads TGTGCCAGCAGTGAAGATATCTCTCTAGGAGCTTTCTTT.

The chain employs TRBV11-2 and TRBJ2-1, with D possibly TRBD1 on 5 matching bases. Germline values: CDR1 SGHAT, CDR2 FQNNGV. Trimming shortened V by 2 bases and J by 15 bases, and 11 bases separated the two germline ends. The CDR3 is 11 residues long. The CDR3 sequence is CASSLRGGPFF. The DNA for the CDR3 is TGTGCCAGCAGCTTAAGGGGTGGACCGTTCTTC.

CDR3 loop: CASSQEDRIYGYTF. CDR3 nucleotide sequence: TGTGCCAGCAGCCAGGAGGACAGGATCTATGGCTACACCTTC. V usage is TRBV7-9 and J usage is TRBJ1-2, with TRBD1 matching 7 bases. The CDR3 length is 14 residues. The ends lost 5 bases at V and 4 bases at J; junction bases unmatched: 7. CDR1 SEHNR and CDR2 FQNEAQ come from the germline V gene (reference sequence).

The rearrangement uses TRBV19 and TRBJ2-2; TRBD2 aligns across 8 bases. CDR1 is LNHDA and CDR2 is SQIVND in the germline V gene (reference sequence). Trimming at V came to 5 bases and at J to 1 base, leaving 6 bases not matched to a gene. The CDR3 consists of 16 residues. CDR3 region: CASSAGGPMNTGELFF. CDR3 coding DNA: TGTGCCAGTAGTGCGGGGGGCCCTATGAACACCGGGGAGCTGTTTTTT. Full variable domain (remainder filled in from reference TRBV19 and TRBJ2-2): DGGITQSPKYLFRKEGQNVTLSCEQNLNHDAMYWYRQDPGQGLRLIYYSQIVNDFQKGDIAEGYSVSREKKESFPLTVTSAQKNPTAFYLCASSAGGPMNTGELFFGEGSRLTVL.

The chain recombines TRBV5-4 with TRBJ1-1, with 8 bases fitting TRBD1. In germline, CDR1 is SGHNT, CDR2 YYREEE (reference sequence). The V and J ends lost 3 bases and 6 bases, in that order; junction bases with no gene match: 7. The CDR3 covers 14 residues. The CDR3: CASSSRQGWAEAFF. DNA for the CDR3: TGTGCCAGCAGCTCTCGACAGGGGTGGGCTGAAGCTTTCTTT.